This T cell receptor (beta chain) was observed in a study of T-cell reconstitution after alpha-beta-depleted transplantation in children. A library of TCRbeta sequences, prepared with unique molecular identifiers, was generated. TCRdb independently ran MiXCR on the PCR reads; one entry per CDR3 protein. The table has about 130,000 distinct CDR3 sequences, about a tenth seen once. This clonotype was recorded a few times. CDR1 is DFQATT and CDR2 is SNEGSKA in the germline V gene (reference sequence). J was trimmed by 2 bases and V by 7 bases; bases with no gene match: 7. The CDR3 loop spans 14 amino acids.

This receptor was taken from a girl under two years old who had a stem cell transplant for combined immunodeficiency, so the T cells may come from the graft donor. The sequencing used PBMCs, mostly from graft donor cells, collected 180 days after TCRalphabeta/CD19-depleted stem cell transplant. V is TRBV20-1 and J is TRBJ2-1; 8 positions match TRBD2. The CDR3 is CSGSGTRPYNEQFF. The CDR3 coding sequence is TGCAGTGGCTCGGGGACTAGACCCTACAATGAGCAGTTCTTC.